This TCR beta chain was profiled in a study of CD8 T cells in Susac syndrome. Points from the study as a whole: CD4+ T cell repertoires in Susac syndrome lacked clonal expansion.

Details on this clonotype: Its antigen remains unknown.

Under recently defined diagnostic criteria, the patients with Susac syndrome qualified as having definite or probable disease. The RNA, about 0.45 to 1 ug, was put through reverse transcription using random hexamers. MiXCR was run by TCRdb on the immunoSEQ multiplex PCR reads, yielding one entry per CDR3 protein. This table holds under 95,000 distinct CDR3 sequences, about 95% found once. This CDR3 has 14 amino acids. Deletions cut 2 bases from V and 2 bases from J, with 7 bases between. The sample consisted of CD4+ T cells from PBMCs. The source is a human donor with Susac syndrome. The chain joins TRBV12-3 or TRBV12-4 to TRBJ1-3; D possibly corresponds to TRBD1 (5 bases). The chain's CDR3 is CASSLRGPGNTIYF. The CDR3 DNA follows: TGTGCCAGCAGTTTAAGGGGACCTGGAAACACCATATATTTT.